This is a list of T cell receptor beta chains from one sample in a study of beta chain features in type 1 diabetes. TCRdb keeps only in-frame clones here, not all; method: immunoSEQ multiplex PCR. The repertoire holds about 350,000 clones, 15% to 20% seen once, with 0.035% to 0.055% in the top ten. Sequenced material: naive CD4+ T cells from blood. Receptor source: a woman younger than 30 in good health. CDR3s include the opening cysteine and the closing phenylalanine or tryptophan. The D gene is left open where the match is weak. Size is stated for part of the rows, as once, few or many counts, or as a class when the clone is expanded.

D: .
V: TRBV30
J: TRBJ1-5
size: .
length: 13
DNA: TGTGCCTGGAGTCTGGCGGCGAATCAGCCCCAGCATTTT
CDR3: CAWSLAANQPQHF

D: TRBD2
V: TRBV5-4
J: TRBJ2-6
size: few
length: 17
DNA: TGTGCCAGCAGCCCGGTGGCTAGCGGGGTTGGGGCCAACGTCCTGACTTTC
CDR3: CASSPVASGVGANVLTF

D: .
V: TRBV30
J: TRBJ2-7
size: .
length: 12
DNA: TGTGCCTGGAGTGTTAGCGGCTACGAGCAGTACTTC
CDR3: CAWSVSGYEQYF

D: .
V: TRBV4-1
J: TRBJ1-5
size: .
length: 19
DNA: TGCGCCAGCAGCCAAGGGTATTTCTACCCGGGTCGGAGCAATCAGCCCCAGCATTTT
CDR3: CASSQGYFYPGRSNQPQHF

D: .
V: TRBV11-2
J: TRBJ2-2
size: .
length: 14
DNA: TGTGCCAGCAGCTCCGGAGCCGGCACCGGGGAGCTGTTTTTT
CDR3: CASSSGAGTGELFF

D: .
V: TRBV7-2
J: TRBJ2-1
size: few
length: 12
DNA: TGTGCCAGCACGTACCGGGGAGGTGAGCAGTTCTTC
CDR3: CASTYRGGEQFF

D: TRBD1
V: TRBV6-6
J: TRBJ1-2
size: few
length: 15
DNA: TGTGCCAGCAGAAGTACAGGGGGCGCTGGCTATGGCTACACCTTC
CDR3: CASRSTGGAGYGYTF

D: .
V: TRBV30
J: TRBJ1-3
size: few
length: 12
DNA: TGTGCTTTGGGAGGACCTGGAAACACCATATATTTT
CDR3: CALGGPGNTIYF

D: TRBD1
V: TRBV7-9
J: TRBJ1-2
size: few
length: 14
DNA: TGTGCCAGCAGCTTAGACGGACAGGGTCATGGCTACACCTTC
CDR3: CASSLDGQGHGYTF

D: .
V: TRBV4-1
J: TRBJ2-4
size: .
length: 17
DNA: TGCGCCAGCAGCCAAGGCCCCCTGCGCCAAGCCAAAAACATTCAGTACTTC
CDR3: CASSQGPLRQAKNIQYF

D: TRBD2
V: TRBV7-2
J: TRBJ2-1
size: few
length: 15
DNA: TGTGCCAGCAGACTGACTAGCGGAGCTTACAATGAGCAGTTCTTC
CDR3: CASRLTSGAYNEQFF

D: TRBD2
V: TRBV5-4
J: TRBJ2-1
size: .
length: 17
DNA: TGTGCCAGCAGCTTGGCTCTAGCGGGACCAGGACTATGGGAGCAGTTCTTC
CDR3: CASSLALAGPGLWEQFF

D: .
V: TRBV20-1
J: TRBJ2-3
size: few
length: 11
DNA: TGCAGTGCCCGGACTAGGGGGGGGCAGTATTTT
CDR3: CSARTRGGQYF

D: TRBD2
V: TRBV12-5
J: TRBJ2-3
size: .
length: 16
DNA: TGTGCTAGTGGTCCCCTTAGCGGGGGTCGGGTAGATACGCAGTATTTT
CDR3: CASGPLSGGRVDTQYF

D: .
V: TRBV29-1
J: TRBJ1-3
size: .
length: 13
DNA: TGCAGCGTTGGGTGGACAGCTGGAAACACCATATATTTT
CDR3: CSVGWTAGNTIYF

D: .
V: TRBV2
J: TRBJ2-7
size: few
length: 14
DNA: TGTGCCAGCACCGGAGAGGGCATTTCCTACGAGCAGTACTTC
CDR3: CASTGEGISYEQYF

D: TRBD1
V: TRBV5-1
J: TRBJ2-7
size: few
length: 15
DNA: TGCGCCAGCAGCTTGGAATGGACAGGGGGATACGAGCAGTACTTC
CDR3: CASSLEWTGGYEQYF

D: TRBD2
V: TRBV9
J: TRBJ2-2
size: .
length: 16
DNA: TGTGCCAGCAGCCCCCTAGCGGGACGGAACACCGGGGAGCTGTTTTTT
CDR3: CASSPLAGRNTGELFF

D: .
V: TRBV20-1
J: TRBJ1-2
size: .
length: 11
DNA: TGCAGTGCCACAGGAGGGGATGGCTACACCTTC
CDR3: CSATGGDGYTF

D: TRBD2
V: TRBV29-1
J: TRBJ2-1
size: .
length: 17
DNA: TGCAGCTTTTTGTCCGCCGGGGGGGTGAAGGACTACAATGAGCAGTTCTTC
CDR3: CSFLSAGGVKDYNEQFF